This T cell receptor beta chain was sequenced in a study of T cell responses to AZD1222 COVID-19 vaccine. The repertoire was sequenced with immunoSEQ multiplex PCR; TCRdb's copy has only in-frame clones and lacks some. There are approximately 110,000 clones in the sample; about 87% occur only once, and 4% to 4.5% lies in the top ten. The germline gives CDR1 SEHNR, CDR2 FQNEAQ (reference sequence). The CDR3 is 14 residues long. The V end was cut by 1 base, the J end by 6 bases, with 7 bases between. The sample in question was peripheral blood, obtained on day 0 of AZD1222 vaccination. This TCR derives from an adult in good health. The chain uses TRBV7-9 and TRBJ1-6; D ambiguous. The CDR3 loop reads CASSLEYGNSPLHF. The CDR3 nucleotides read TGTGCCAGCAGCTTAGAGTACGGTAATTCACCCCTCCACTTT. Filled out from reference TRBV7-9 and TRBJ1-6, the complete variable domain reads DTGVSQNPRHKITKRGQNVTFRCDPISEHNRLYWYRQTLGQGPEFLTYFQNEAQLEKSRLLSDRFSAERPKGSFSTLEIQRTEQGDSAMYLCASSLEYGNSPLHFGNGTRLTVT.